This T cell receptor beta chain appears in the sequencing data of a study of blood T cell repertoires in COVID-19. On the study more broadly: Donors in the United States, Italy and Spain gave samples during acute or convalescent COVID-19. T cells, B-cell-depleted T cells, or PBMCs supplied cDNA or gDNA.

In the authors' workflow: Amplification of reference gene primers was used by the study to estimate nucleated cell counts. Sequencing used immunoSEQ multiplex PCR; TCRdb keeps in-frame clones, though not all of them. That table is the source of V, J and clone size, and D and trimming were worked out from the DNA. Among some 30,000 clones listed, roughly 84% were seen once. CDR3 length: 14 residues. The chain is built from TRBV21-1 and TRBJ2-1; the tabulated D call, TRBD2, remains unverified against the DNA. TRBV21-1 is a pseudogene. Sequencing input: peripheral blood. This clonotype originated in a man aged 80 or over with active COVID-19. As DNA, the CDR3 is TGTGCCAGCGCTCTAGCGGGGCCTTACAATGAGCAGTTCTTC. This encodes CASALAGPYNEQFF.